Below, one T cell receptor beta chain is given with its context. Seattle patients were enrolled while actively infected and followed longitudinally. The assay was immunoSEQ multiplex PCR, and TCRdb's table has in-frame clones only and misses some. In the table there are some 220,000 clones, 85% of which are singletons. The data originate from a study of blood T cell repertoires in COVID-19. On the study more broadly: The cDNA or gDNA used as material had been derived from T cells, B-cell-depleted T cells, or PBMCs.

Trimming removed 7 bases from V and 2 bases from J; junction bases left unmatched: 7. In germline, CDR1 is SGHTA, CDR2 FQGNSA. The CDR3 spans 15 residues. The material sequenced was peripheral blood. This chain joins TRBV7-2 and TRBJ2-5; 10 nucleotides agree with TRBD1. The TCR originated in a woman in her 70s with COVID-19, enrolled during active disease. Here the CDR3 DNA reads TGTGCCAGCACCTTGGACAGGGGGAAACAAGAGACCCAGTACTTC. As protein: CASTLDRGKQETQYF.